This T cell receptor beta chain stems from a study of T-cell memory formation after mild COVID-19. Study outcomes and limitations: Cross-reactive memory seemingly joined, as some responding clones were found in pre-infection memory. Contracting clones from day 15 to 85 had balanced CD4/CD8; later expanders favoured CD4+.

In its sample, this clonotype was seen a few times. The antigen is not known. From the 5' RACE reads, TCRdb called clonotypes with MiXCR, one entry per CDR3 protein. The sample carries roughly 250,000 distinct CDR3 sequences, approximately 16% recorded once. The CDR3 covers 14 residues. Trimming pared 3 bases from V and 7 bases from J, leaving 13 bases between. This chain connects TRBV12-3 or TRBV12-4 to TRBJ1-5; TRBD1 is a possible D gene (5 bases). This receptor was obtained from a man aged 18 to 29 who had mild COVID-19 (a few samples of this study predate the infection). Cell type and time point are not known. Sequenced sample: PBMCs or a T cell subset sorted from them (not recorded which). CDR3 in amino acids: CASSFGRGGQPQHF. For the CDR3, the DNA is TGTGCCAGCAGTTTCGGACGGGGCGGGCAGCCCCAGCATTTT.